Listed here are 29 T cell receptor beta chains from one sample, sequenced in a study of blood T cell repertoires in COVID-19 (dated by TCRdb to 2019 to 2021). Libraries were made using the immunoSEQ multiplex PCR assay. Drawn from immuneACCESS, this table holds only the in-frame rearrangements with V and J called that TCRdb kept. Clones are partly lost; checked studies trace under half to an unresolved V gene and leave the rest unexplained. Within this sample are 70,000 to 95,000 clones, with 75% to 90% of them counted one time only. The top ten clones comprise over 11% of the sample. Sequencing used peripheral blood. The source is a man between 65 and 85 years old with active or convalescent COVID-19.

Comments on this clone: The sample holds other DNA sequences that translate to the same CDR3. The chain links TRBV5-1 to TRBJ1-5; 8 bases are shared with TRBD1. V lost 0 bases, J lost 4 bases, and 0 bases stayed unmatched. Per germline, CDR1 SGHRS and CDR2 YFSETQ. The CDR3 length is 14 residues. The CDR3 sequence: CASSLGTGNQPQHF. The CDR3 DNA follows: TGCGCCAGCAGCTTGGGGACAGGGAATCAGCCCCAGCATTTT. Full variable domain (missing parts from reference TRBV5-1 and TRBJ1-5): KAGVTQTPRYLIKTRGQQVTLSCSPISGHRSVSWYQQTPGQGLQFLFEYFSETQRNKGNFPGRFSGRQFSNSRSEMNVSTLELGDSALYLCASSLGTGNQPQHFGDGTRLSIL.

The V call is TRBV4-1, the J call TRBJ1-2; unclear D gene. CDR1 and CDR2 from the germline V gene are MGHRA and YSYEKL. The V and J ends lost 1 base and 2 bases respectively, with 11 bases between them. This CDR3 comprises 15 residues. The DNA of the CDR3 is TGCGCCAGCAGCCAAGTAGGAACAGTAAACTATGGCTACACCTTC. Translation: CASSQVGTVNYGYTF.

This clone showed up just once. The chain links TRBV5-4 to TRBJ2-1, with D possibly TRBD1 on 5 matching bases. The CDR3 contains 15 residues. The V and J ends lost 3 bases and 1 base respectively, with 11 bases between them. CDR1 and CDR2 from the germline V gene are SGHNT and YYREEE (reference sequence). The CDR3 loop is CASSSRVRSYNEQFF. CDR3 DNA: TGTGCCAGCAGCTCCAGGGTGAGGTCCTACAATGAGCAGTTCTTC.

The CDR3 is CASTPTSGVYEQYF. CDR3 coding DNA: TGTGCCAGCACTCCGACTAGCGGGGTCTACGAGCAGTACTTC. The chain recombines TRBV5-6 with TRBJ2-7; 11 bases are shared with TRBD2. Losses at the gene ends were 6 bases for V and 3 bases for J; bases not matched to a gene: 5. From germline, CDR1 is SGHDT and CDR2 YYEEEE. The CDR3 sequence is 14 residues long.

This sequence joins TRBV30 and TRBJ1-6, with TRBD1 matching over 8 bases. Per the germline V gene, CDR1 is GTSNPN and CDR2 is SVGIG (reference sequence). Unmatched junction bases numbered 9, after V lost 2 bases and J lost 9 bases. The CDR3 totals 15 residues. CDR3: CAWSPGTGGGSPLHF. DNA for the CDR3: TGTGCCTGGAGTCCAGGGACAGGTGGTGGTTCACCCCTCCACTTT.

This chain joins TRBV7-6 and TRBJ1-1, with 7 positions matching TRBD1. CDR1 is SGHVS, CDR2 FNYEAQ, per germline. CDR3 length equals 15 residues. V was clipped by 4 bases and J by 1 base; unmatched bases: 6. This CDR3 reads CASSWRQGKNTEAFF. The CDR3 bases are TGTGCCAGCAGCTGGCGACAGGGTAAGAACACTGAAGCTTTCTTT.

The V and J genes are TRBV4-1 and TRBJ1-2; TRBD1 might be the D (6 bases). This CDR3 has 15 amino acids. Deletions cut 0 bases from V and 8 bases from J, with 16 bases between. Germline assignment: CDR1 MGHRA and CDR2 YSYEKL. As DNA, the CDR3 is TGCGCCAGCAGCCAAGATCTGGGAAGGGGGAGCGGCTACACCTTC. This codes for CASSQDLGRGSGYTF.

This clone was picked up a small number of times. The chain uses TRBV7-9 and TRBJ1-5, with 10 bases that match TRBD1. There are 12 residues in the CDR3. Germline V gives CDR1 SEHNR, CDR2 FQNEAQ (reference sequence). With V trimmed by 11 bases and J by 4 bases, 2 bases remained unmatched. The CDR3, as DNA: TGTGCCGCGGGACAGGGGAATCAGCCCCAGCATTTT. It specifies CAAGQGNQPQHF.

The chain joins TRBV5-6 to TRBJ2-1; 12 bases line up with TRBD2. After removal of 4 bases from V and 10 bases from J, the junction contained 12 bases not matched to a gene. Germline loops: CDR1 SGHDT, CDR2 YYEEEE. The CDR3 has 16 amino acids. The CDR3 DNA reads TGTGCCAGCAGCGTGGGGCTAGCGGGAGGGCCACGAGAGCAGTTCTTC. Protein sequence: CASSVGLAGGPREQFF.

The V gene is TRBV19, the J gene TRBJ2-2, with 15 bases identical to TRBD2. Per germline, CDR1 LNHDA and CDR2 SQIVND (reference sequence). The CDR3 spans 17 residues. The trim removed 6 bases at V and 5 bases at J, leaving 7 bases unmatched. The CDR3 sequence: CASSHGLAGGPTGELFF. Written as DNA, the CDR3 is TGTGCCAGTAGCCACGGACTAGCGGGAGGGCCGACCGGGGAGCTGTTTTTT. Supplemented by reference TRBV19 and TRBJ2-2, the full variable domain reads DGGITQSPKYLFRKEGQNVTLSCEQNLNHDAMYWYRQDPGQGLRLIYYSQIVNDFQKGDIAEGYSVSREKKESFPLTVTSAQKNPTAFYLCASSHGLAGGPTGELFFGEGSRLTVL.

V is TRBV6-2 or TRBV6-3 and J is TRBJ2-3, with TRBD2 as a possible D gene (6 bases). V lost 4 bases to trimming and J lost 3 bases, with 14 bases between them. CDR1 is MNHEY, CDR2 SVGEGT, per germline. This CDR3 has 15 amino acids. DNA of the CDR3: TGTGCCAGCAGTTCTGGACTGGGAGGTACAGATACGCAGTATTTT. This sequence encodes CASSSGLGGTDTQYF.

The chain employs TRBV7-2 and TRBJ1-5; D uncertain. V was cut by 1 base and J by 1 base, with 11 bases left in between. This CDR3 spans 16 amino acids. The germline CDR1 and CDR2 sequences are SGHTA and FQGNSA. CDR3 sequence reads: CASSLGPGLSNQPQHF. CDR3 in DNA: TGTGCCAGCAGCTTAGGCCCAGGATTGAGCAATCAGCCCCAGCATTTT.

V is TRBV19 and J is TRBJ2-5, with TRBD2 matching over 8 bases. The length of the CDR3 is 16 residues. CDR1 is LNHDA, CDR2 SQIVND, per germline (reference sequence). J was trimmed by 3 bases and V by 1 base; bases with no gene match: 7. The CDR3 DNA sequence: TGTGCCAGTAGTATAGGTGGTAGCGGGGTAAAAGAGACCCAGTACTTC. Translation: CASSIGGSGVKETQYF.

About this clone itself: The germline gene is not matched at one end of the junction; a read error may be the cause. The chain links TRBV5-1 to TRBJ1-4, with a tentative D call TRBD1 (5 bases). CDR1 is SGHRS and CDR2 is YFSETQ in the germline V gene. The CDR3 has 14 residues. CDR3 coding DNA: TGCGCCCGCAGCCCGGGGGGGGGAAGTGAAAAACTGTTTTTT. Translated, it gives CARSPGGGSEKLFF.

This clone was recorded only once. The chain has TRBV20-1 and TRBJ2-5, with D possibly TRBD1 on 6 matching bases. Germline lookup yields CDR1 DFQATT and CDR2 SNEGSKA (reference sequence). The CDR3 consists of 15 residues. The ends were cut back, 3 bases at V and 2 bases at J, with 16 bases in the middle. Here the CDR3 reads CSASFGGGLQETQYF. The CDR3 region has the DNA TGCAGTGCTAGTTTTGGGGGCGGGCTTCAAGAGACCCAGTACTTC.

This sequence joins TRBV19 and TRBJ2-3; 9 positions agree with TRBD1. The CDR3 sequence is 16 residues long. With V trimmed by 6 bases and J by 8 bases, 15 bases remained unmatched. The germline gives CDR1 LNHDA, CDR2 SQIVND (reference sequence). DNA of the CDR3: TGTGCCAGTAGCTCGCTAACAGGGGGCCGTCTAGGTACGCAGTATTTT. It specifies CASSSLTGGRLGTQYF.

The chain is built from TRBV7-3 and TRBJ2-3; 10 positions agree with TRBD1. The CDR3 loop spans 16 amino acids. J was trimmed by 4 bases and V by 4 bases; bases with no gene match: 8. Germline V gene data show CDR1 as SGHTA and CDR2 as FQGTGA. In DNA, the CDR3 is TGTGCCAGCAGCTCGCAAGACAGGGGGCTGTCAGATACGCAGTATTTT. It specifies CASSSQDRGLSDTQYF.

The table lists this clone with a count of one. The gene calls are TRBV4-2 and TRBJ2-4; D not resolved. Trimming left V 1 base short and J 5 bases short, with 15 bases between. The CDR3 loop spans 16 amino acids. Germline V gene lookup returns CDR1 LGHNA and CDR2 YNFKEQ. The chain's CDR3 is CASSQGMTATQNIQYF. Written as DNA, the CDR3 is TGTGCCAGCAGCCAAGGGATGACTGCTACACAAAACATTCAGTACTTC.

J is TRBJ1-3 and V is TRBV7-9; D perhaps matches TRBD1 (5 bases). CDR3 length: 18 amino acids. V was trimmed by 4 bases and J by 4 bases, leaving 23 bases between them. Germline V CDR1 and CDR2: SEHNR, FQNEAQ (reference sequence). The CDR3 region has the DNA TGTGCCAGCAGCTCAGACGTGGGGCGCGCCTCCCACGGAAACACCATATATTTT. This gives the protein CASSSDVGRASHGNTIYF. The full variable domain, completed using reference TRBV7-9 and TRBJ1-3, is DTGVSQNPRHKITKRGQNVTFRCDPISEHNRLYWYRQTLGQGPEFLTYFQNEAQLEKSRLLSDRFSAERPKGSFSTLEIQRTEQGDSAMYLCASSSDVGRASHGNTIYFGEGSWLTVV.

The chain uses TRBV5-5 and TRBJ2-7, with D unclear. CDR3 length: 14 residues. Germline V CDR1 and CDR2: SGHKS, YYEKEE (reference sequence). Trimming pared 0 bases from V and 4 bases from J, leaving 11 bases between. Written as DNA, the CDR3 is TGTGCCAGCAGCTTGGGGGCAGAGCCATACGAGCAGTACTTC. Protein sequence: CASSLGAEPYEQYF.

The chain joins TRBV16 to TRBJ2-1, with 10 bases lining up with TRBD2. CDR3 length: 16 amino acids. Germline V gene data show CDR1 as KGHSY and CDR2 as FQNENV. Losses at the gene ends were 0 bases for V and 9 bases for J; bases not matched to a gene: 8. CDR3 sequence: CASSQSGLAGVVEQFF. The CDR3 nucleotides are TGTGCCAGCAGCCAATCTGGCCTAGCGGGAGTTGTTGAGCAGTTCTTC.

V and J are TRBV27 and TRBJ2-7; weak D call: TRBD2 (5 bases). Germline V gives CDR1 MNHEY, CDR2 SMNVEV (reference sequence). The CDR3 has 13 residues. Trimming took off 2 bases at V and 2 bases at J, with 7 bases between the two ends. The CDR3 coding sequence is TGTGCCAGCAGTTTAGGACTTACCTACGAGCAGTACTTC. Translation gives CASSLGLTYEQYF.

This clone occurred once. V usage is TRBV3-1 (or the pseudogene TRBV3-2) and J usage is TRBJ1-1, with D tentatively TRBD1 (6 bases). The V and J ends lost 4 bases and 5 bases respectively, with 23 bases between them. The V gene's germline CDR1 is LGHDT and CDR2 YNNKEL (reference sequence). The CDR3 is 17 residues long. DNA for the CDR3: TGTGCCAGCAGCCCATACAGGACAGTCCAGAGGGGTACTGAAGCTTTCTTT. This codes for CASSPYRTVQRGTEAFF.

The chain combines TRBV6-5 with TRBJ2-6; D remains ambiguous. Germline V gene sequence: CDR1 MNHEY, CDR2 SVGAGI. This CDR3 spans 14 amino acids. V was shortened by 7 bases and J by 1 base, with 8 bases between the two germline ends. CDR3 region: CASTRGSGANVLTF. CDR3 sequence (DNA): TGTGCCAGCACGAGAGGTTCTGGGGCCAACGTCCTGACTTTC.

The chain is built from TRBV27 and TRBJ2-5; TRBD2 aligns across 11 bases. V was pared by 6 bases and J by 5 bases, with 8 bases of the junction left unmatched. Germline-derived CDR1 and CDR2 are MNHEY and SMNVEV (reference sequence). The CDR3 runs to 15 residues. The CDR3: CASRQLAGVRETQYF. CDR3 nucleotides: TGTGCCAGCAGGCAACTAGCGGGAGTGAGGGAGACCCAGTACTTC.

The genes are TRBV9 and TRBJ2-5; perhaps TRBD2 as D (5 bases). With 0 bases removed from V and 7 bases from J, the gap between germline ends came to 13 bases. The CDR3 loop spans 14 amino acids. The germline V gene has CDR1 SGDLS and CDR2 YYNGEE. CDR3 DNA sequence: TGTGCCAGCAGCGTAGCAGGCACCGGAGGGACCCAGTACTTC. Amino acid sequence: CASSVAGTGGTQYF.

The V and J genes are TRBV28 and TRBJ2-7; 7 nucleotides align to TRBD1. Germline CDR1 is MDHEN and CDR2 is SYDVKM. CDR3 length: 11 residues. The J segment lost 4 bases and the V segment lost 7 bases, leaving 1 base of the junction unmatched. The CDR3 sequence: CASTRGYEQYF. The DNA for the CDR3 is TGTGCCAGCACCAGGGGGTACGAGCAGTACTTC. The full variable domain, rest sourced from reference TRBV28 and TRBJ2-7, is DVKVTQSSRYLVKRTGEKVFLECVQDMDHENMFWYRQDPGLGLRLIYFSYDVKMKEKGDIPEGYSVSREKKERFSLILESASTNQTSMYLCASTRGYEQYFGPGTRLTVT.

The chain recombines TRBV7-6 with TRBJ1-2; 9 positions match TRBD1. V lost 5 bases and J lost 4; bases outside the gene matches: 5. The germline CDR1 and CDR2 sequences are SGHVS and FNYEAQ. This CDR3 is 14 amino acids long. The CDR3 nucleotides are TGTGCCAGCAGCCTACAGGGGGCTGGCTATGGCTACACCTTC. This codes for CASSLQGAGYGYTF.

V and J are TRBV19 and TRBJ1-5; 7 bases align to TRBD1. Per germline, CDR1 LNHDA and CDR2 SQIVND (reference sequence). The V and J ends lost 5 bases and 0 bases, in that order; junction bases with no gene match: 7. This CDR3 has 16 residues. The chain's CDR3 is CASSRQGGYSNQPQHF. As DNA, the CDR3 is TGTGCCAGTAGTCGGCAGGGGGGATATAGCAATCAGCCCCAGCATTTT.